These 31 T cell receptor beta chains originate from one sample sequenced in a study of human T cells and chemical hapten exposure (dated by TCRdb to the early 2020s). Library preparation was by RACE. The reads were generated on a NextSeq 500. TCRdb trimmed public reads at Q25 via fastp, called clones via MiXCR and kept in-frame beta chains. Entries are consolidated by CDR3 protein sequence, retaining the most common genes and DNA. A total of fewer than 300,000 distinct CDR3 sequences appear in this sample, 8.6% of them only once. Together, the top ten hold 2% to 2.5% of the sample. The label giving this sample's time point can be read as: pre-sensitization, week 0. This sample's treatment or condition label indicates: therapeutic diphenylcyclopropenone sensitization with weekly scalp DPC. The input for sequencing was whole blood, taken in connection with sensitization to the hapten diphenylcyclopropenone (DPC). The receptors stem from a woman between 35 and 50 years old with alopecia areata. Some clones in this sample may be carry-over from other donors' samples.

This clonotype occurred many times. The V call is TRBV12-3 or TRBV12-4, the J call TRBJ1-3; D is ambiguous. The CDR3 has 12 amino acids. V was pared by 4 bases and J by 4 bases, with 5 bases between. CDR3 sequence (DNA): TGTGCCAGCAGTTCCGGCGGAAACACCATATATTTT. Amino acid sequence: CASSSGGNTIYF.

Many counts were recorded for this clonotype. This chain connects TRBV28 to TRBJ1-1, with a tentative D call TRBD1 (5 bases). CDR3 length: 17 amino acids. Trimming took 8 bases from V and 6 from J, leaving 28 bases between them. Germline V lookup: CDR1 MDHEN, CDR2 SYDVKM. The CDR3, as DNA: TGTGCCAGCCGATTGCCACATCGTGGAGACAGTCTTGCTGAAGCTTTCTTT. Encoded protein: CASRLPHRGDSLAEAFF.

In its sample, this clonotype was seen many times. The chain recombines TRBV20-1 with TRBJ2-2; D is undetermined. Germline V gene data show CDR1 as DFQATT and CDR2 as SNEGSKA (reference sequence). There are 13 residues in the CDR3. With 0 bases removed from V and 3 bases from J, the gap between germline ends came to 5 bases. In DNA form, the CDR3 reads TGCAGTGCTAGAGATCTAGACACCGGGGAGCTGTTTTTT. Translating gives CSARDLDTGELFF.

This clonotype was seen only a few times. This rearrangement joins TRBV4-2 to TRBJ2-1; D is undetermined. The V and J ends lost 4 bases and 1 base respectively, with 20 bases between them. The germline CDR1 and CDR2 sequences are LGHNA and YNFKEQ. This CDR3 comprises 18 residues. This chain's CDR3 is CASSREGLFATSYNEQFF. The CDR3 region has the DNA TGTGCCAGCAGCCGAGAAGGTTTGTTCGCTACATCCTACAATGAGCAGTTCTTC.

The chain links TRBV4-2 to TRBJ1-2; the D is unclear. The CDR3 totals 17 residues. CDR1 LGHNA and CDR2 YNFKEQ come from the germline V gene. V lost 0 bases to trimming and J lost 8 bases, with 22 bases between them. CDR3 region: CASSQDPGGQLLGGYTF. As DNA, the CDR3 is TGTGCCAGCAGCCAAGATCCTGGCGGCCAGCTACTTGGAGGCTACACCTTC.

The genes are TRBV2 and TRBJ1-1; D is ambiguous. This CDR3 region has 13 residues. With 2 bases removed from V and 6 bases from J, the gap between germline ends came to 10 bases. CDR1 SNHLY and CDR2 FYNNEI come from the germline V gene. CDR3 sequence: CASSENLTPEAFF. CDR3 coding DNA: TGTGCCAGCAGTGAAAATCTAACCCCTGAAGCTTTCTTT.

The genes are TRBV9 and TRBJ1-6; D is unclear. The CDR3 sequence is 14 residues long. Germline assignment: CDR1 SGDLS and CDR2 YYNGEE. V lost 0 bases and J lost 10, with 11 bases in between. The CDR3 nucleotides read TGTGCCAGCAGCGTAGAAAGTGCAGGATCACCCCTCCACTTT. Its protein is CASSVESAGSPLHF.

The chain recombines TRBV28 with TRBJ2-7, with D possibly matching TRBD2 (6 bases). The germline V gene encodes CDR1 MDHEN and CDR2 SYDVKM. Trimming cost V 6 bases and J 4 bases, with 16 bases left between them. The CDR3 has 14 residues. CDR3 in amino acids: CASRAGRPKYEQYF. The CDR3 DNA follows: TGTGCCAGCAGGGCGGGACGGCCCAAATACGAGCAGTACTTC.

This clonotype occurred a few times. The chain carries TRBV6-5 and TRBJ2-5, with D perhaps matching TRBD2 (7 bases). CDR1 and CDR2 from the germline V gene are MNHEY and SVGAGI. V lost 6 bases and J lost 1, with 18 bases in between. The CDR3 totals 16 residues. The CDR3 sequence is CASSRGLQGFQETQYF. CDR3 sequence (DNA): TGTGCCAGCAGCCGGGGACTACAGGGATTCCAAGAGACCCAGTACTTC.

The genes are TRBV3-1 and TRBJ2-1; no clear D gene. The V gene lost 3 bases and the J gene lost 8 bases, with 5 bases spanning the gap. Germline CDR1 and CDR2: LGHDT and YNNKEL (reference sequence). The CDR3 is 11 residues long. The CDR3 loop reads CASSHSHEQFF. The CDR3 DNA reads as TGTGCCAGCAGCCACAGCCATGAGCAGTTCTTC.

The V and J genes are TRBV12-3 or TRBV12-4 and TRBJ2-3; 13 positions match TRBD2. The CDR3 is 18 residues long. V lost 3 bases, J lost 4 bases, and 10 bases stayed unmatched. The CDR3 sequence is CASSLETSGRFLADTQYF. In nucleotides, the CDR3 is TGTGCCAGCAGTTTGGAGACTAGCGGGAGGTTTCTGGCAGATACGCAGTATTTT.

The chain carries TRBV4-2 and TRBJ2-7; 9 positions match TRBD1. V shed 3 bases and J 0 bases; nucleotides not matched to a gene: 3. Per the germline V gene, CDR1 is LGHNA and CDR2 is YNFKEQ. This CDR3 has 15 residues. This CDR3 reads CASSHTGGRSYEQYF. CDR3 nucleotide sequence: TGTGCCAGCAGCCATACAGGGGGCCGCTCCTACGAGCAGTACTTC.

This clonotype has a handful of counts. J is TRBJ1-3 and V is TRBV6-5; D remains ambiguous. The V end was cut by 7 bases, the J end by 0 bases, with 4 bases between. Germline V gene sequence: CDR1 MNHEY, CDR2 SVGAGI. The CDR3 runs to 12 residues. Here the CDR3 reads CASTGSGNTIYF. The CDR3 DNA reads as TGTGCCAGCACCGGCTCTGGAAACACCATATATTTT.

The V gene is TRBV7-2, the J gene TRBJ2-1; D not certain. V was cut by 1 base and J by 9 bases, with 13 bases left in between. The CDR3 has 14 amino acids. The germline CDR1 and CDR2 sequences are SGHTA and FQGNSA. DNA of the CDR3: TGTGCCAGCAGCTTAGAGTCGTTATACTCTGAGCAGTTCTTC. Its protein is CASSLESLYSEQFF.

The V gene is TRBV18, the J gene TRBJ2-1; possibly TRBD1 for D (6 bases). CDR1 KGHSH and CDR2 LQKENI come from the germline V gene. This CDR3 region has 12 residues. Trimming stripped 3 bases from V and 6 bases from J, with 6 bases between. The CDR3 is CASSPDSNEQFF. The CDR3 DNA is TGTGCCAGCTCACCGGACAGCAATGAGCAGTTCTTC.

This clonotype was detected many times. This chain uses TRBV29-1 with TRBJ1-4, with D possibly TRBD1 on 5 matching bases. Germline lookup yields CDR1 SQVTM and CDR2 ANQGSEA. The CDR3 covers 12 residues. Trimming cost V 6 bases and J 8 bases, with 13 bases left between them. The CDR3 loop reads CSVRGFGEKLFF. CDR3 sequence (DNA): TGCAGCGTAAGGGGATTCGGCGAAAAACTGTTTTTT.

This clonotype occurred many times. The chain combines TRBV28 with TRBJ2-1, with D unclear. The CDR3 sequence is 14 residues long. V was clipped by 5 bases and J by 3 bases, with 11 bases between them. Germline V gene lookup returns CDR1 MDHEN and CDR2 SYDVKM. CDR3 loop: CASSPASYYNEQFF. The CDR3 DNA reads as TGTGCCAGCAGTCCCGCTAGTTACTACAATGAGCAGTTCTTC.

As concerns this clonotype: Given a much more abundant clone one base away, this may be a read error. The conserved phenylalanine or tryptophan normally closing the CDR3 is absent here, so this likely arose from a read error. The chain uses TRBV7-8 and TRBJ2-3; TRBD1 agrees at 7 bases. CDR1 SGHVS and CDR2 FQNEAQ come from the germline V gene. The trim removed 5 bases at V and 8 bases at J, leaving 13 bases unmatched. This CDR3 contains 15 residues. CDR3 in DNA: TGTGCCAGCAGCCGAGACAGGGATGTCCCTGGTACGCAGTATTAT. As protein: CASSRDRDVPGTQYY.

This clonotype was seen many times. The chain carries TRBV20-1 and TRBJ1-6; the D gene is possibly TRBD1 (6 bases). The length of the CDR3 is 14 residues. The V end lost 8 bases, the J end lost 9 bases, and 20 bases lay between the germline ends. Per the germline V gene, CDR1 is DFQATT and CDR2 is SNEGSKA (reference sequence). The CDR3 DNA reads TGCAGTCCCCTCTCGTCCCGAGGGGGTTCACCCCTCCACTTT. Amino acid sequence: CSPLSSRGGSPLHF.

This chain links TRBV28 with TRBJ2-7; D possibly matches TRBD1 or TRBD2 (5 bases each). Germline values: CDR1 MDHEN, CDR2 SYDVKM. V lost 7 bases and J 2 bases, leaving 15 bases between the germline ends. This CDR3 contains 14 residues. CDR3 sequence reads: CASIRRDGAYEQYF. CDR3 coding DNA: TGTGCCAGCATTCGCCGGGACGGAGCCTACGAGCAGTACTTC.

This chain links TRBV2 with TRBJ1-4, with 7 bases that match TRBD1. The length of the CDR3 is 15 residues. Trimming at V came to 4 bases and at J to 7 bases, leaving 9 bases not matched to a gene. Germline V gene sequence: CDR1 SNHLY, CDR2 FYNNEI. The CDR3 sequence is CASSAHQGESEKLFF. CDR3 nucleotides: TGTGCCAGCAGTGCTCATCAGGGGGAAAGTGAAAAACTGTTTTTT.

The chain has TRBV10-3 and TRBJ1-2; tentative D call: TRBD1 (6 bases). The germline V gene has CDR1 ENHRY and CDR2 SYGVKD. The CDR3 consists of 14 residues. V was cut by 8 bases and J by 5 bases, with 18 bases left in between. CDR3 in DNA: TGTGCCATCGGTGCGGGGACAAGTAAATATGGCTACACCTTC. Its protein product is CAIGAGTSKYGYTF.

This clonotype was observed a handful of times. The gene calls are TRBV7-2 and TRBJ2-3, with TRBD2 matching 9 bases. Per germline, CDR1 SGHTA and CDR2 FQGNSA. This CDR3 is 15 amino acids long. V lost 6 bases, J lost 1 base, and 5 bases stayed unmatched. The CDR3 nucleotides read TGTGCCAGCAGACCCCGCGGGGGGGGCACAGATACGCAGTATTTT. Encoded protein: CASRPRGGGTDTQYF.

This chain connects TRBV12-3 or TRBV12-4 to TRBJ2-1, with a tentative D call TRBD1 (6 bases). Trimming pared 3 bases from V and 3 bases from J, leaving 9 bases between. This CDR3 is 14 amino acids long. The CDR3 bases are TGTGCCAGCAGTTTTCAGGGGAACTACAATGAGCAGTTCTTC. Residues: CASSFQGNYNEQFF.

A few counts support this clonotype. The CDR3 region is CSARKSGTGGYEQYF. CDR3 nucleotide sequence: TGCAGTGCTAGAAAATCCGGGACAGGGGGGTACGAGCAGTACTTC. The chain has TRBV20-1 and TRBJ2-7, with 11 bases aligning to TRBD1. V trimming: 2 bases; J trimming: 4 bases; junction bases outside the gene matches: 7. Germline assignment: CDR1 DFQATT and CDR2 SNEGSKA (reference sequence). The CDR3 length is 15 residues.

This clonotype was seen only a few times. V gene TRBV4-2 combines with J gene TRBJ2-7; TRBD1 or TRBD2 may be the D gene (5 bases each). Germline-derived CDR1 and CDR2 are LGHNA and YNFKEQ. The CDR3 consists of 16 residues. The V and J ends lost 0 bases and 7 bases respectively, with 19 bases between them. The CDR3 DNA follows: TGTGCCAGCAGCCAAGATCTTGTCGGGGCCCTTAGGGAGCAGTACTTC. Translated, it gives CASSQDLVGALREQYF.

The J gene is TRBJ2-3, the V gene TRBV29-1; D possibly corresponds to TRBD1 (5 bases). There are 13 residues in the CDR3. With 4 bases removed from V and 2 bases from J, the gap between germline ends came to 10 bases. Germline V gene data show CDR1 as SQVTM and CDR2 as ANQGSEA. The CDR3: CSVGGVITDTQYF. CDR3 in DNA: TGCAGCGTTGGGGGCGTGATCACAGATACGCAGTATTTT.

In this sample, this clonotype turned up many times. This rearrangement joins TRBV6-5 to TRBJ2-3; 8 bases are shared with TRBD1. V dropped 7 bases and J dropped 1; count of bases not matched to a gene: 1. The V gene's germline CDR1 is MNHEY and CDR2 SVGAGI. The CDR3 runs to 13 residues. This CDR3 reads CASKTGGTDTQYF. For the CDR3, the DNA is TGTGCCAGCAAGACAGGGGGCACAGATACGCAGTATTTT.

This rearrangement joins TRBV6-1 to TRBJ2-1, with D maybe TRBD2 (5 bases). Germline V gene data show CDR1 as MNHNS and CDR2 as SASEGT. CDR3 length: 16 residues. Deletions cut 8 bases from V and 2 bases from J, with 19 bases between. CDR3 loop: CASFQPRALTYNEQFF. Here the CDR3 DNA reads TGTGCCAGCTTCCAGCCGAGGGCCTTAACCTACAATGAGCAGTTCTTC.

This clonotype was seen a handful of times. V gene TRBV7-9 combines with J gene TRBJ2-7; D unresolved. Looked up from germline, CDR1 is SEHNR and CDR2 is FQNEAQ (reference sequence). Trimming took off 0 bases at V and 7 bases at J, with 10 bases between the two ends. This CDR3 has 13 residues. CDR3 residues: CASSLAGPGEQYF. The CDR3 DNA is TGTGCCAGCAGCTTAGCCGGTCCCGGAGAGCAGTACTTC.

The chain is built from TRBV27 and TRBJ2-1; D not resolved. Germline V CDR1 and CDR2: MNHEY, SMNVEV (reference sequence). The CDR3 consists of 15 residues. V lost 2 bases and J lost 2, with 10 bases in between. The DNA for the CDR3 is TGTGCCAGCAGTTTAAAGGCGGCCACCTACAATGAGCAGTTCTTC. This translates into CASSLKAATYNEQFF.